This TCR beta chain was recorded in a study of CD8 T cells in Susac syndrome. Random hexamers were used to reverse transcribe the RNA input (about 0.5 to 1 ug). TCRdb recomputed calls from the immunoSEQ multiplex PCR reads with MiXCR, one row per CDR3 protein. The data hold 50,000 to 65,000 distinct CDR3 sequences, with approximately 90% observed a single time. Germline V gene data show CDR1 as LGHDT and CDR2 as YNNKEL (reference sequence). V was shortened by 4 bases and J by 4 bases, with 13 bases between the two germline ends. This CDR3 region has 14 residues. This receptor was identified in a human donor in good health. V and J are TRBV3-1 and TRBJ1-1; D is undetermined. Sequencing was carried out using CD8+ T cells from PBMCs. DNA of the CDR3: TGTGCCAGCAGCCCCCAAAAGGATAGCACTGAAGCTTTCTTT. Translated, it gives CASSPQKDSTEAFF.